Each of the 22 T cell receptor beta chains below was sequenced from the same sample in a study of cytomegalovirus exposure and HLA in healthy donors. Here immunoSEQ multiplex PCR was the method, and the copy in TCRdb shows in-frame clones only, minus some. Among about 120,000 clones listed, about nine tenths were seen once. Sequencing was performed on PBMCs. The origin of the receptors is a man in his late teens or twenties in good health and CMV-seropositive.

A single count supports this clone. The chain couples TRBV11-2 to TRBJ2-1; perhaps TRBD2 as D (5 bases). There are 11 residues in the CDR3. V gave up 1 base and J gave up 10 bases, with 5 bases separating them. Germline CDR1 reads SGHAT; CDR2 reads FQNNGV. CDR3 bases: TGTGCCAGCAGCTTAGGCGGGGAGCAGTTCTTC. As protein: CASSLGGEQFF.

J is TRBJ2-1 and V is TRBV19; 7 nucleotides line up with TRBD2. The junction had 7 bases not matched to a gene; V was cut back by 6 bases and J by 5 bases. Germline CDR1 is LNHDA and CDR2 is SQIVND (reference sequence). This CDR3 comprises 14 residues. The DNA for the CDR3 is TGTGCCAGTAGCCCGCCGGGGGGTAACAATGAGCAGTTCTTC. Protein sequence: CASSPPGGNNEQFF.

This clone has a single count. The V call is TRBV7-6, the J call TRBJ2-1; tentative D call: TRBD1 (5 bases). Germline V lookup: CDR1 SGHVS, CDR2 FNYEAQ. CDR3 length equals 13 residues. The V and J ends lost 5 bases and 4 bases respectively, with 9 bases between them. DNA for the CDR3: TGTGCCAGCAGCCAAGGGGATTACAATGAGCAGTTCTTC. It specifies CASSQGDYNEQFF.

The chain uses TRBV6-1 and TRBJ2-3, with TRBD2 identical over 13 bases. The trim removed 4 bases at V and 4 bases at J, leaving 2 bases unmatched. The CDR3 sequence is 15 residues long. Germline values: CDR1 MNHNS, CDR2 SASEGT. The CDR3 spells CASSGLAGGSDTQYF. The CDR3 nucleotides read TGTGCCAGCAGTGGACTAGCGGGGGGATCAGATACGCAGTATTTT.

The V gene is TRBV2, the J gene TRBJ2-5; possible D gene TRBD2, 6 bases. Trimming removed 5 bases from V and 5 bases from J, with 12 bases in between. CDR3 size: 13 residues. Germline lookup yields CDR1 SNHLY and CDR2 FYNNEI. The CDR3 loop reads CASSSGLWETQYF. The CDR3 nucleotides are TGTGCCAGCAGTTCGGGACTCTGGGAGACCCAGTACTTC.

V and J are TRBV5-1 and TRBJ2-2, with D uncertain. Trimming took off 0 bases at V and 4 bases at J, with 10 bases between the two ends. Germline V CDR1 and CDR2: SGHRS, YFSETQ. CDR3 size: 15 residues. The CDR3 protein is CASSLAGSGTGELFF. The CDR3 coding sequence is TGCGCCAGCAGCTTGGCTGGGTCGGGCACCGGGGAGCTGTTTTTT.

J is TRBJ1-4 and V is TRBV14, with D uncertain. Trimming left V 2 bases short and J 12 bases short, with 13 bases between. This CDR3 contains 13 residues. From germline, CDR1 is SGHDN and CDR2 FVKESK. DNA for the CDR3: TGTGCCAGCAGCCAAAGTGACGGAGTGGAACTGTTTTTT. Translation gives CASSQSDGVELFF. Full variable domain (outside the CDR3, taken from reference TRBV14 and TRBJ1-4): EAGVTQFPSHSVIEKGQTVTLRCDPISGHDNLYWYRRVMGKEIKFLLHFVKESKQDESGMPNNRFLAERTGGTYSTLKVQPAELEDSGVYFCASSQSDGVELFFGSGTQLSVL.

J is TRBJ2-7 and V is TRBV18; 8 bases match TRBD1. This CDR3 comprises 14 residues. J gave up 3 bases and V 6 bases, and 7 bases lay outside the gene matches. Germline assignment: CDR1 KGHSH and CDR2 LQKENI. This CDR3 is CASSAGTGDYEQYF. The CDR3, as DNA: TGTGCCAGCTCCGCCGGGACAGGAGACTACGAGCAGTACTTC.

The rearrangement links TRBV5-1 to TRBJ1-4, with D hard to call. The CDR3 length is 13 residues. The V gene lost 0 bases and the J gene lost 4 bases, with 4 bases spanning the gap. The germline gives CDR1 SGHRS, CDR2 YFSETQ. CDR3 loop: CASSLAFNEKLFF. CDR3 sequence (DNA): TGCGCCAGCAGCTTGGCATTTAATGAAAAACTGTTTTTT.

J is TRBJ1-5 and V is TRBV6-5; D remains unclear. The CDR3 is 15 residues long. The germline V and J ends were trimmed by 2 bases and 1 base, with 9 bases remaining between them. Per the germline V gene, CDR1 is MNHEY and CDR2 is SVGAGI. This CDR3 is CASSYRGGSNQPQHF. CDR3 sequence (DNA): TGTGCCAGCAGTTACCGGGGTGGGAGCAATCAGCCCCAGCATTTT.

V and J are TRBV5-1 and TRBJ2-1; 9 bases match TRBD2. CDR1 SGHRS and CDR2 YFSETQ come from the germline V gene. This CDR3 is built from 13 residues. J gave up 10 bases and V 8 bases, and 10 bases lay outside the gene matches. The CDR3 region is CASISGGRGEQFF. CDR3 DNA sequence: TGCGCCAGTATTAGCGGGGGACGTGGGGAGCAGTTCTTC.

The chain links TRBV5-1 to TRBJ2-6, with D maybe TRBD2 (6 bases). CDR1 SGHRS and CDR2 YFSETQ come from the germline V gene. This CDR3 is built from 15 residues. Trimming took 2 bases from V and 2 from J, leaving 8 bases between them. CDR3 DNA: TGCGCCAGCAGCTTCGGGGGTGCTGGGGCCAACGTCCTGACTTTC. It encodes CASSFGGAGANVLTF.

The V call is TRBV11-2, the J call TRBJ1-3; 12 bases are a match to TRBD1. The J segment lost 8 bases and the V segment lost 6 bases, leaving 11 bases of the junction unmatched. The CDR3 contains 16 residues. Germline V lookup: CDR1 SGHAT, CDR2 FQNNGV. The CDR3 loop reads CASRDLPGQGADTIYF. The CDR3 region has the DNA TGTGCCAGCAGAGACCTACCGGGACAGGGGGCGGACACCATATATTTT.

The chain has TRBV6-1 and TRBJ2-3; D may be TRBD2 (5 bases). This CDR3 has 16 amino acids. Germline V gene lookup returns CDR1 MNHNS and CDR2 SASEGT. V lost 2 bases to trimming and J lost 5 bases, with 17 bases between them. The CDR3 reads CASSEPKSGRGDTQYF. The CDR3, as DNA: TGTGCCAGCAGTGAACCAAAATCGGGTCGGGGAGATACGCAGTATTTT.

The chain links TRBV9 to TRBJ2-2; D perhaps matches TRBD2 (5 bases). Germline CDR1 is SGDLS and CDR2 is YYNGEE. This CDR3 has 15 residues. With 0 bases removed from V and 6 bases from J, the gap between germline ends came to 12 bases. Written as DNA, the CDR3 is TGTGCCAGCAGCGTAGAAGGTGGGAGCGCCGGGGAGCTGTTTTTT. Protein product: CASSVEGGSAGELFF.

The V call is TRBV5-4, the J call TRBJ2-1; the D is unclear. CDR3 size: 13 residues. Trimming took off 1 base at V and 6 bases at J, with 8 bases between the two ends. Germline V CDR1 and CDR2: SGHNT, YYREEE (reference sequence). Written as DNA, the CDR3 is TGTGCCAGCAGCTTGTTCTCCCGCAATGAGCAGTTCTTC. Its translation: CASSLFSRNEQFF.

In this sample, this clone turned up once. The chain combines TRBV15 with TRBJ2-7; 8 bases agree with TRBD1. Looked up from germline, CDR1 is LNHNV and CDR2 is YYDKDF (reference sequence). With V trimmed by 3 bases and J by 4 bases, 2 bases remained unmatched. The CDR3 is 13 residues long. The CDR3 DNA reads TGTGCCACCAGCAGCCAGGGGGCTTACGAGCAGTACTTC. The encoded protein is CATSSQGAYEQYF.

The genes are TRBV10-3 and TRBJ2-7; the D is unclear. The germline V gene has CDR1 ENHRY and CDR2 SYGVKD. The length of the CDR3 is 11 residues. The V and J ends lost 3 bases and 3 bases respectively, with 3 bases between them. The CDR3 here is CAISDYYEQYF. The CDR3 DNA reads as TGTGCCATCAGTGATTACTACGAGCAGTACTTC.

In its sample, this clone was seen once. The chain joins TRBV6-7 to TRBJ1-2; D unresolved. TRBV6-7 is an ORF; its function is uncertain. The CDR3 covers 17 residues. V was shortened by 3 bases and J by 4 bases, with 21 bases between the two germline ends. CDR3 in amino acids: CASSYKVPVKRGYGYTF. Here the CDR3 DNA reads TGTGCCAGCAGTTATAAGGTGCCGGTAAAACGGGGCTATGGCTACACCTTC.

The chain couples TRBV19 to TRBJ2-6; the D gene is possibly TRBD1 (5 bases). Per the germline V gene, CDR1 is LNHDA and CDR2 is SQIVND (reference sequence). Trimming took 3 bases from V and 0 from J, leaving 9 bases between them. The CDR3 is made up of 16 amino acids. CDR3 bases: TGTGCCAGTAGTATTAGACAGAGCTCTGGGGCCAACGTCCTGACTTTC. This encodes CASSIRQSSGANVLTF.

The rearrangement joins TRBV25-1 to TRBJ1-3; D unclear. The V end lost 3 bases, the J end lost 0 bases, and 15 bases lay between the germline ends. CDR1 and CDR2 (germline): MGHDK, SYGVNS. The CDR3 runs to 17 residues. CDR3 sequence reads: CASSDSGGMVSGNTIYF. The CDR3, as DNA: TGTGCCAGCAGTGATTCCGGCGGCATGGTCTCTGGAAACACCATATATTTT. Drawing the rest from reference TRBV25-1 and TRBJ1-3, the complete variable domain is EADIYQTPRYLVIGTGKKITLECSQTMGHDKMYWYQQDPGMELHLIHYSYGVNSTEKGDLSSESTVSRIRTEHFPLTLESARPSHTSQYLCASSDSGGMVSGNTIYFGEGSWLTVV.

J is TRBJ2-3 and V is TRBV27; the match to TRBD2 covers 8 bases. This CDR3 region has 14 residues. Germline assignment: CDR1 MNHEY and CDR2 SMNVEV (reference sequence). The V segment lost 4 bases and the J segment 6 bases; nucleotides outside the gene matches: 6. Written as DNA, the CDR3 is TGTGCCAGCAGTTCGGGACTAGTACCCGATACGCAGTATTTT. It specifies CASSSGLVPDTQYF.